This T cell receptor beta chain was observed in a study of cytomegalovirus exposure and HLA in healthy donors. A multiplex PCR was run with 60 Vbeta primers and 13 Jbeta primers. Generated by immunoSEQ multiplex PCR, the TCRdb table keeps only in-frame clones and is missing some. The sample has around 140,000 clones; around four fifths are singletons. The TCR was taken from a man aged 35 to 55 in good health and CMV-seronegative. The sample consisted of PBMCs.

As DNA, the CDR3 is TGTGCCAGCAGCTTGGGACTTCTTGACGACAATGAGCAGTTCTTC. Encoded protein: CASSLGLLDDNEQFF. The genes are TRBV5-4 and TRBJ2-1; D remains unclear. Trimming took off 0 bases at V and 5 bases at J, with 12 bases between the two ends. The CDR3 has 15 amino acids. Germline V lookup: CDR1 SGHNT, CDR2 YYREEE (reference sequence).